This T cell receptor beta chain was sequenced in a study of blood T cell repertoires in COVID-19. On the study more broadly: The United States, Italy and Spain provided the acute and convalescent COVID-19 samples. In each case, the material was cDNA or gDNA derived from T cells, B-cell-depleted T cells, or PBMCs.

Study processing details: Using reference gene primer amplification, nucleated cell counts were estimated. Profiling relied on immunoSEQ multiplex PCR, and the TCRdb table lists in-frame clones only, not all of them. That table supplies the V and J calls and clone size; D and trimming were determined from the DNA. Here the sample spans nearly 40,000 clones, about 86% being singletons. Germline V gives CDR1 SGHAT, CDR2 FQDESV (reference sequence). The CDR3 runs 13 residues. V lost 5 bases to trimming and J lost 4 bases, with 10 bases between them. Sequencing input: peripheral blood. The chain uses TRBV11-1 and TRBJ2-3; D not certain. This TCR derives from a man aged 50-59 years in a cohort sampled during active COVID-19. The CDR3 is CASSPAYADTQYF. CDR3 DNA: TGTGCCAGCAGCCCAGCGTACGCAGATACGCAGTATTTT.